These T cell receptor beta chains were read from a single sample in a study of shared clonotypes between healthy human individuals. Assay: immunoSEQ multiplex PCR; the TCRdb copy retains only in-frame clones and omits some. The table shows some 2,500,000 clones, with over 85% occurring only once. Sequenced: naive CD4+ T cells from PBMCs. These receptors all stem from a man between 18 and 29 years old in good health. Some clones in this sample may be carry-over from other donors' samples. CDR3s include the opening cysteine and the closing phenylalanine or tryptophan. D genes are given only for firm matches. Clone size, where shown, is once, few, many, or a class for clones that have expanded.

size: -; D: TRBD1; J: TRBJ1-3; V: TRBV28; CDR3: CASSLPGQGMSGNTIYF; DNA: TGTGCCAGCAGTTTGCCGGGACAGGGGATGTCTGGAAACACCATATATTTT
size: -; D: -; J: TRBJ2-3; V: TRBV7-2; CDR3: CASSLGGRRNTQYF; DNA: TGTGCCAGCAGCTTAGGGGGCCGGAGGAATACGCAGTATTTT
size: -; D: -; J: TRBJ1-5; V: TRBV6-1; CDR3: CASSEVERRPRHF; DNA: TGTGCCAGCAGTGAAGTTGAGCGGAGACCCAGGCATTTT
size: -; D: TRBD2; J: TRBJ2-5; V: TRBV5-6; CDR3: CASSWETSPYGRETQYF; DNA: TGTGCCAGCAGCTGGGAGACTAGTCCCTACGGGAGGGAGACCCAGTACTTC
size: -; D: -; J: TRBJ2-1; V: TRBV5-1; CDR3: CASSLSSEQFF; DNA: TGCGCCAGCAGCTTGAGTTCTGAGCAGTTCTTC
size: once; D: TRBD1; J: TRBJ1-5; V: TRBV10-3; CDR3: CAISPGQTYSNQPQHF; DNA: TGTGCCATCAGCCCGGGACAGACCTATAGCAATCAGCCCCAGCATTTT
size: -; D: TRBD1; J: TRBJ2-1; V: TRBV7-3; CDR3: CASSPPRTGKVEFF; DNA: TGTGCCAGCAGCCCCCCAAGGACAGGGAAGGTGGAGTTCTTC
size: once; D: -; J: TRBJ1-2; V: TRBV5-4; CDR3: CASSLDSTYGYTF; DNA: TGTGCCAGCAGCTTGGACAGCACCTATGGCTACACCTTC
size: -; D: -; J: TRBJ2-6; V: TRBV28; CDR3: CASGILGANVLTF; DNA: TGTGCCAGCGGGATTCTCGGGGCCAACGTCCTGACTTTC
size: -; D: TRBD1; J: TRBJ2-5; V: TRBV5-4; CDR3: CASSLGDREETQYF; DNA: TGTGCCAGCAGCCTGGGGGACAGAGAAGAGACCCAGTACTTC
size: -; D: -; J: TRBJ2-5; V: TRBV2; CDR3: CASSVQGWETQYF; DNA: TGTGCCAGCAGCGTACAGGGTTGGGAGACCCAGTACTTC
size: -; D: -; J: TRBJ1-1; V: TRBV7-9; CDR3: CASSLEWASEAFF; DNA: TGTGCCAGCAGCTTAGAGTGGGCGTCTGAAGCTTTCTTT
size: -; D: TRBD2; J: TRBJ2-7; V: TRBV6-5; CDR3: CASSASGRAPSPQYF; DNA: TGTGCCAGCAGTGCTAGCGGGAGGGCCCCTTCCCCGCAGTACTTC